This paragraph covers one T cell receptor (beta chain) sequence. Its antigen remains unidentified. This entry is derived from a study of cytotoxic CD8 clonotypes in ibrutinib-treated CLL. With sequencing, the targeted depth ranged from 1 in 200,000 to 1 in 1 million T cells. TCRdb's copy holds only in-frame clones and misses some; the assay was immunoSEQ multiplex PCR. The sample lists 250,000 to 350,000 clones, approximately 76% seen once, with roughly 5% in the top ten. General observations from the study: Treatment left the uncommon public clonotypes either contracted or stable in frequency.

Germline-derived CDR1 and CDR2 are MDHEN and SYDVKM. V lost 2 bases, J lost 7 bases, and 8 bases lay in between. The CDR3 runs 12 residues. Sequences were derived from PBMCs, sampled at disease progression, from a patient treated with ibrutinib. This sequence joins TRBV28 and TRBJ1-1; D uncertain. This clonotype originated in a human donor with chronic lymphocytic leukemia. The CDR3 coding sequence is TGTGCCAGCAGTTTAGTCGGCGGTGAAGCTTTCTTT. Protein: CASSLVGGEAFF.